This is a list of T cell receptor beta chains from one sample in a study of blood T cell repertoires in COVID-19. Using immunoSEQ multiplex PCR, the repertoire was profiled, and TCRdb retains in-frame clones only, with some absent. The sample has over 150,000 clones; around 84% are singletons. The specimen was peripheral blood. The receptors originated from a man aged 45 to 65 with active or convalescent COVID-19. Each CDR3 is given with its conserved first and last residue. The D gene is left open where the match is weak. The listing skips clone size in some rows; elsewhere it reads once, few, many or a size class.

size: .; V: TRBV27; J: TRBJ1-1; D: TRBD1; CDR3: CASSFSTGALAEAFF; DNA: TGTGCCAGCAGTTTCTCCACAGGGGCTTTGGCTGAAGCTTTCTTT
size: .; V: TRBV7-2; J: TRBJ1-1; D: TRBD1; CDR3: CASSERTGNTEAFF; DNA: TGTGCCAGCAGCGAACGGACAGGGAACACTGAAGCTTTCTTT
size: .; V: TRBV27; J: TRBJ1-2; D: .; CDR3: CASSSLFRGDGYTF; DNA: TGTGCCAGCAGTTCCTTATTTCGGGGGGATGGCTACACCTTC
size: few; V: TRBV4-2; J: TRBJ2-2; D: TRBD2; CDR3: CASSPRTSTGELFF; DNA: TGTGCCAGCAGCCCTAGGACTAGCACCGGGGAGCTGTTTTTT
size: .; V: TRBV20-1; J: TRBJ2-1; D: TRBD2; CDR3: CSASSGAPYNEQFF; DNA: TGCAGTGCTAGTAGCGGGGCACCCTACAATGAGCAGTTCTTC
size: .; V: TRBV5-5; J: TRBJ1-4; D: .; CDR3: CASSSGLRRGNEKLFF; DNA: TGTGCCAGCAGCTCCGGACTCCGGCGGGGTAATGAAAAACTGTTTTTT
size: .; V: TRBV4-3; J: TRBJ2-3; D: .; CDR3: CASSQESPGLGDTQYF; DNA: TGCGCCAGCAGCCAAGAGTCTCCAGGGCTGGGAGATACGCAGTATTTT
size: .; V: TRBV19; J: TRBJ2-7; D: .; CDR3: CASSITGTTSYEQYF; DNA: TGTGCCAGTAGTATAACCGGGACAACTTCATACGAGCAGTACTTC
size: .; V: TRBV12-3/TRBV12-4; J: TRBJ2-1; D: .; CDR3: CASSQGYEQFF; DNA: TGTGCCAGCAGTCAGGGTTATGAGCAGTTCTTC
size: .; V: TRBV3-1/TRBV3-2; J: TRBJ2-1; D: .; CDR3: CASSQGLISYNEQFF; DNA: TGTGCCAGCAGCCAAGGACTTATCTCCTACAATGAGCAGTTCTTC
size: once; V: TRBV5-4; J: TRBJ2-3; D: TRBD2; CDR3: CASSRGGALVPDTQYF; DNA: TGTGCCAGCAGCCGCGGGGGGGCCTTGGTCCCAGATACGCAGTATTTT
size: .; V: TRBV7-9; J: TRBJ2-1; D: .; CDR3: CASSLASVDEQFF; DNA: TGTGCCAGCAGCTTAGCGAGTGTCGATGAGCAGTTCTTC
size: .; V: TRBV7-9; J: TRBJ1-2; D: TRBD1; CDR3: CASSSGQLYGYTF; DNA: TGTGCCAGCAGCTCGGGACAGCTCTATGGCTACACCTTC
size: few; V: TRBV25-1; J: TRBJ1-2; D: TRBD1; CDR3: CASSEDRGGNYGYTF; DNA: TGTGCCAGCAGTGAGGACAGGGGTGGCAACTATGGCTACACCTTC
size: .; V: TRBV7-2; J: TRBJ1-1; D: TRBD1; CDR3: CASSRDRGTEAFF; DNA: TGTGCCAGCAGCCGGGACAGGGGCACTGAAGCTTTCTTT
size: once; V: TRBV7-8; J: TRBJ2-3; D: TRBD1; CDR3: CASSLEGAAQGDTQYF; DNA: TGTGCCAGCAGCTTAGAGGGGGCCGCCCAGGGAGATACGCAGTATTTT
size: .; V: TRBV7-2; J: TRBJ2-7; D: TRBD2; CDR3: CASSLGAGGEQYF; DNA: TGTGCCAGCAGCTTAGGGGCGGGGGGCGAGCAGTACTTC
size: .; V: TRBV5-1; J: TRBJ1-1; D: TRBD1; CDR3: CASSLAPRQGAPEAFF; DNA: TGCGCCAGCAGCTTGGCCCCTCGACAGGGCGCCCCTGAAGCTTTCTTT
size: .; V: TRBV19; J: TRBJ1-5; D: TRBD1; CDR3: CASSTDRGYRPQHF; DNA: TGTGCCAGTAGTACAGACAGGGGTTATCGGCCCCAGCATTTT
size: .; V: TRBV5-5; J: TRBJ2-5; D: .; CDR3: CASSSSVIGFETQYF; DNA: TGTGCCAGCAGCTCTTCGGTTATCGGTTTCGAGACCCAGTACTTC
size: .; V: TRBV11-3; J: TRBJ2-7; D: TRBD2; CDR3: CASSFSAGALGEQYF; DNA: TGTGCCAGCAGCTTCTCAGCGGGAGCTTTAGGGGAGCAGTACTTC
size: .; V: TRBV2; J: TRBJ1-3; D: .; CDR3: CASSHRLPSGNTIYF; DNA: TGTGCCAGCAGTCACAGGCTACCCTCTGGAAACACCATATATTTT
size: .; V: TRBV7-3; J: TRBJ2-5; D: .; CDR3: CASSPYPGHEETQYF; DNA: TGTGCCAGCAGCCCATACCCGGGACACGAAGAGACCCAGTACTTC
size: .; V: TRBV4-1; J: TRBJ2-7; D: .; CDR3: CASSQDGTGLAHYEQYF; DNA: TGCGCCAGCAGCCAAGATGGAACTGGGCTAGCTCACTACGAGCAGTACTTC
size: once; V: TRBV5-4; J: TRBJ2-7; D: TRBD1; CDR3: CASSFADRRTYEQYF; DNA: TGTGCCAGCAGCTTCGCGGACAGGCGCACCTACGAGCAGTACTTC
size: .; V: TRBV5-1; J: TRBJ2-7; D: .; CDR3: CASSQTPEGSYEQYF; DNA: TGCGCCAGCAGCCAAACACCGGAGGGCTCCTACGAGCAGTACTTC
size: .; V: TRBV5-1; J: TRBJ2-5; D: .; CDR3: CASSPAAGGSETQYF; DNA: TGCGCCAGCAGCCCCGCGGCAGGAGGTTCCGAGACCCAGTACTTC
size: .; V: TRBV10-2; J: TRBJ1-6; D: TRBD1; CDR3: CASSGQGGSPLHF; DNA: TGCGCCAGCAGCGGACAGGGTGGATCGCCCCTCCACTTT
size: .; V: TRBV5-5; J: TRBJ2-7; D: TRBD2; CDR3: CASSSGSGGAYYEQYF; DNA: TGTGCCAGCAGCTCTGGTAGCGGGGGGGCTTATTACGAGCAGTACTTC
size: .; V: TRBV21-1; J: TRBJ1-1; D: .; CDR3: CASSNYEGTGSMNTEAFF; DNA: TGTGCCAGCAGCAACTATGAAGGGACAGGGTCAATGAACACTGAAGCTTTCTTT
size: .; V: TRBV6-6; J: TRBJ1-5; D: .; CDR3: CASSSHPSQPQHF; DNA: TGTGCCAGCAGTTCCCACCCTAGTCAGCCCCAGCATTTT
size: .; V: TRBV9; J: TRBJ1-6; D: TRBD1; CDR3: CASSASGTGNSPLHF; DNA: TGTGCCAGCAGCGCCAGTGGGACAGGAAATTCACCCCTCCACTTT
size: .; V: TRBV5-6; J: TRBJ2-7; D: TRBD2; CDR3: CASSHSLAGDYEQYF; DNA: TGTGCCAGCAGCCATTCACTAGCGGGAGACTACGAGCAGTACTTC
size: .; V: TRBV6-4; J: TRBJ2-2; D: TRBD1; CDR3: CASSPQGVTNTGELFF; DNA: TGTGCCAGCAGCCCACAGGGGGTTACGAACACCGGGGAGCTGTTTTTT
size: .; V: TRBV3-1/TRBV3-2; J: TRBJ2-7; D: TRBD1; CDR3: CASSQEIGQGDDPFYEQYF; DNA: TGTGCCAGCAGCCAAGAAATAGGGCAGGGGGACGATCCTTTCTACGAGCAGTACTTC
size: few; V: TRBV7-9; J: TRBJ1-4; D: .; CDR3: CASSLGTRGEAEKLFF; DNA: TGTGCCAGCAGCTTAGGAACCCGCGGAGAGGCTGAAAAACTGTTTTTT
size: .; V: TRBV7-3; J: TRBJ2-7; D: TRBD2; CDR3: CASSLTGTSGTEQYF; DNA: TGTGCCAGCAGCTTAACAGGGACTAGCGGGACCGAGCAGTACTTC
size: .; V: TRBV3-1/TRBV3-2; J: TRBJ2-1; D: .; CDR3: CASSQTSDSYNEQFF; DNA: TGTGCCAGCAGCCAGACCAGCGACTCCTACAATGAGCAGTTCTTC
size: .; V: TRBV6-2/TRBV6-3; J: TRBJ2-3; D: TRBD1; CDR3: CASSPRQGGTDTQYF; DNA: TGTGCCAGCAGCCCGAGACAGGGGGGCACAGATACGCAGTATTTT
size: .; V: TRBV6-5; J: TRBJ2-7; D: TRBD1; CDR3: CASSYGDRGPSEQYF; DNA: TGTGCCAGCAGTTACGGGGACAGGGGACCATCCGAGCAGTACTTC
size: .; V: TRBV2; J: TRBJ2-3; D: TRBD2; CDR3: CASSAGLAGTDTQYF; DNA: TGTGCCAGCAGTGCAGGGCTAGCGGGTACAGATACGCAGTATTTT
size: .; V: TRBV11-3; J: TRBJ2-7; D: .; CDR3: CASSPSPYEQYF; DNA: TGTGCCAGCAGCCCGTCCCCCTACGAGCAGTACTTC
size: .; V: TRBV29-1; J: TRBJ2-1; D: TRBD2; CDR3: CSVVLRTSDTYNEQFF; DNA: TGCAGCGTTGTCCTCAGGACTAGCGACACCTACAATGAGCAGTTCTTC